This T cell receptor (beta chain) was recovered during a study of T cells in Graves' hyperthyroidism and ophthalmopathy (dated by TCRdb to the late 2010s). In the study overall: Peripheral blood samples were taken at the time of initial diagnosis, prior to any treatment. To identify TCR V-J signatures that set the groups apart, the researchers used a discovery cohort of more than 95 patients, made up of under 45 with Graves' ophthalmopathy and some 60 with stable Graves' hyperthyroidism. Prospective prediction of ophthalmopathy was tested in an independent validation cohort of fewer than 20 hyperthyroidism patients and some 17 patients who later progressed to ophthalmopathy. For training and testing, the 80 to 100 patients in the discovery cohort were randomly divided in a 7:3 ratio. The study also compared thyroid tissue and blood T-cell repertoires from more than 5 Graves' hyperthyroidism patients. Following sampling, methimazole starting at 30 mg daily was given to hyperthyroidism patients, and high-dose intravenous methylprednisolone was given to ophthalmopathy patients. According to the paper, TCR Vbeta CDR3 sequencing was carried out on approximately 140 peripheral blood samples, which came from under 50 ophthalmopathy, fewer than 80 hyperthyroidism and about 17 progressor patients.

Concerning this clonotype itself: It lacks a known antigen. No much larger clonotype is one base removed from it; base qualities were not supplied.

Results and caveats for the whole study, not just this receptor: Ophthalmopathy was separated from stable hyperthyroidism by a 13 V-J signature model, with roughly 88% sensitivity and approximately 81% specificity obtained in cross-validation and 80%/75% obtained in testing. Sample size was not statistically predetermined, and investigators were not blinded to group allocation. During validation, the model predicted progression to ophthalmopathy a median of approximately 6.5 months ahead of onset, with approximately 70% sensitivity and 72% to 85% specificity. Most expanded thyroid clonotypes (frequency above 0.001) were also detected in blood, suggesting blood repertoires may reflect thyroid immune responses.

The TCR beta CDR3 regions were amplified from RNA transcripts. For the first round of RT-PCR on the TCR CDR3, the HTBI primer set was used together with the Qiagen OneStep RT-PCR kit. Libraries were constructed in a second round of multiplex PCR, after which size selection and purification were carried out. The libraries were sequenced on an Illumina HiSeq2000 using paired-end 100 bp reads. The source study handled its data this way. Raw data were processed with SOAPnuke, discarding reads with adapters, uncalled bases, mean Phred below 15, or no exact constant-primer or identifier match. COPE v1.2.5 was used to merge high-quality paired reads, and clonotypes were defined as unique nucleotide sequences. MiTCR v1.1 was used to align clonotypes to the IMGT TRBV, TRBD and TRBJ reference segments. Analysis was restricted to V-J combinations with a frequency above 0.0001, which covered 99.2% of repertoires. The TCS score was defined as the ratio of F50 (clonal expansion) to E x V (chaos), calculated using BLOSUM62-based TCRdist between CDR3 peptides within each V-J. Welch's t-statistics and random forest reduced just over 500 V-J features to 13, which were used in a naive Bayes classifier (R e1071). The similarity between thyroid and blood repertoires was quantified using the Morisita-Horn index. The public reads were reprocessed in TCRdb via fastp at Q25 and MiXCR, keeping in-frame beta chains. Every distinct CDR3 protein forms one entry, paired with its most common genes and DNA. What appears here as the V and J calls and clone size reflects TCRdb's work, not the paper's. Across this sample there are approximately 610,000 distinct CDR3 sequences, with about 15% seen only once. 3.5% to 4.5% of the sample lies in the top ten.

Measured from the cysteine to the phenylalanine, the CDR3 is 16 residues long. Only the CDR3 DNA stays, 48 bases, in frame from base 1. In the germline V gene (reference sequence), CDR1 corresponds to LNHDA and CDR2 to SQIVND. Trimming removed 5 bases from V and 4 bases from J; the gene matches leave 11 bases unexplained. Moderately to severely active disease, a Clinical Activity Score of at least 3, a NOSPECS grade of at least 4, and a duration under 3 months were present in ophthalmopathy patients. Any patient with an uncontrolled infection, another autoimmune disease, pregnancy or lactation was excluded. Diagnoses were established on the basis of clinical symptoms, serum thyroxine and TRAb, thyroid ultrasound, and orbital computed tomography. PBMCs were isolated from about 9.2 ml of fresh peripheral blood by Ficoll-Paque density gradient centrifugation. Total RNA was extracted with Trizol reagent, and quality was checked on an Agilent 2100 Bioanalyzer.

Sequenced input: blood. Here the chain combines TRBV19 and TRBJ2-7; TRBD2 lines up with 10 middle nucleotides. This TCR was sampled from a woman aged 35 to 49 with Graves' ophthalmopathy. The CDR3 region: CASSQSGLAPVYEQYF. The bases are TGTGCCAGTAGTCAGTCGGGACTAGCGCCGGTTTACGAGCAGTACTTC.